The 6 T cell receptor beta chains presented below share a single source sample, sequenced in a study of T-cell reconstitution after alpha-beta-depleted transplantation in children. Preparation of the TCRbeta library was carried out with unique molecular identifiers. TCRdb reprocessed the PCR reads via MiXCR and lists one record per CDR3 protein. The sample lists under 400,000 distinct CDR3 sequences; 23% were seen once. The specimen was PBMCs, mostly from graft donor cells, collected 180 days after TCRalphabeta/CD19-depleted stem cell transplant. These receptors were taken from a male patient aged 5 to 17 who had a stem cell transplant for acute lymphoblastic leukemia, so the T cells may come from the graft donor.

In this sample, this clonotype turned up a few times. The rearrangement joins TRBV5-1 to TRBJ2-5; 8 positions match TRBD2. This CDR3 is 14 amino acids long. The V and J ends lost 4 bases and 4 bases, in that order; junction bases with no gene match: 6. The germline V gene encodes CDR1 SGHRS and CDR2 YFSETQ. DNA of the CDR3: TGCGCCAGCAGCCTAGTAGCGGGATTAGAGACCCAGTACTTC. It encodes CASSLVAGLETQYF.

This clonotype was observed many times. This rearrangement joins TRBV24-1 to TRBJ2-1; D unresolved. V was clipped by 5 bases and J by 0 bases, with 13 bases between them. The CDR3 is 16 residues long. CDR1 KGHDR and CDR2 SFDVKD come from the germline V gene. The CDR3 nucleotides read TGTGCCACCAGTGCCCGACGCCTGAGCTCCTACAATGAGCAGTTCTTC. Amino acids: CATSARRLSSYNEQFF.

The gene calls are TRBV7-3 and TRBJ2-7; 12 bases map to TRBD1. In germline, CDR1 is SGHTA, CDR2 FQGTGA. The V and J ends lost 1 base and 5 bases, in that order; junction bases with no gene match: 3. The CDR3 loop spans 15 amino acids. In DNA, the CDR3 is TGTGCCAGCAGCTTAAGCGGGACAGGGGGCCACGAGCAGTACTTC. Its translation: CASSLSGTGGHEQYF.

V gene TRBV6-1 combines with J gene TRBJ1-2; 8 nucleotides agree with TRBD1. Losses at the gene ends were 5 bases for V and 2 bases for J; bases not matched to a gene: 7. Per the germline V gene, CDR1 is MNHNS and CDR2 is SASEGT. The CDR3 runs 15 residues. The DNA of the CDR3 is TGTGCCAGCAGTACCCCCGGGACAGGAAACTATGGCTACACCTTC. It codes for CASSTPGTGNYGYTF.

This clonotype was found many times. The rearrangement joins TRBV5-1 to TRBJ2-1; perhaps TRBD2 as D (6 bases). The CDR3 totals 15 residues. CDR1 is SGHRS and CDR2 is YFSETQ in the germline V gene. Deletions cut 3 bases from V and 5 bases from J, with 15 bases between. CDR3 sequence (DNA): TGCGCCAGCAGCTCCGCAGGCAGCGGGCACAATGAGCAGTTCTTC. It translates to CASSSAGSGHNEQFF.

This clonotype was observed a few times. This chain connects TRBV5-1 to TRBJ1-2, with D unresolved. The CDR3 is 14 residues long. Deletions cut 2 bases from V and 2 bases from J, with 10 bases between. Germline values: CDR1 SGHRS, CDR2 YFSETQ. CDR3 DNA: TGCGCCAGCAGCTTTGCCCGGAGGAACTATGGCTACACCTTC. Translation gives CASSFARRNYGYTF.